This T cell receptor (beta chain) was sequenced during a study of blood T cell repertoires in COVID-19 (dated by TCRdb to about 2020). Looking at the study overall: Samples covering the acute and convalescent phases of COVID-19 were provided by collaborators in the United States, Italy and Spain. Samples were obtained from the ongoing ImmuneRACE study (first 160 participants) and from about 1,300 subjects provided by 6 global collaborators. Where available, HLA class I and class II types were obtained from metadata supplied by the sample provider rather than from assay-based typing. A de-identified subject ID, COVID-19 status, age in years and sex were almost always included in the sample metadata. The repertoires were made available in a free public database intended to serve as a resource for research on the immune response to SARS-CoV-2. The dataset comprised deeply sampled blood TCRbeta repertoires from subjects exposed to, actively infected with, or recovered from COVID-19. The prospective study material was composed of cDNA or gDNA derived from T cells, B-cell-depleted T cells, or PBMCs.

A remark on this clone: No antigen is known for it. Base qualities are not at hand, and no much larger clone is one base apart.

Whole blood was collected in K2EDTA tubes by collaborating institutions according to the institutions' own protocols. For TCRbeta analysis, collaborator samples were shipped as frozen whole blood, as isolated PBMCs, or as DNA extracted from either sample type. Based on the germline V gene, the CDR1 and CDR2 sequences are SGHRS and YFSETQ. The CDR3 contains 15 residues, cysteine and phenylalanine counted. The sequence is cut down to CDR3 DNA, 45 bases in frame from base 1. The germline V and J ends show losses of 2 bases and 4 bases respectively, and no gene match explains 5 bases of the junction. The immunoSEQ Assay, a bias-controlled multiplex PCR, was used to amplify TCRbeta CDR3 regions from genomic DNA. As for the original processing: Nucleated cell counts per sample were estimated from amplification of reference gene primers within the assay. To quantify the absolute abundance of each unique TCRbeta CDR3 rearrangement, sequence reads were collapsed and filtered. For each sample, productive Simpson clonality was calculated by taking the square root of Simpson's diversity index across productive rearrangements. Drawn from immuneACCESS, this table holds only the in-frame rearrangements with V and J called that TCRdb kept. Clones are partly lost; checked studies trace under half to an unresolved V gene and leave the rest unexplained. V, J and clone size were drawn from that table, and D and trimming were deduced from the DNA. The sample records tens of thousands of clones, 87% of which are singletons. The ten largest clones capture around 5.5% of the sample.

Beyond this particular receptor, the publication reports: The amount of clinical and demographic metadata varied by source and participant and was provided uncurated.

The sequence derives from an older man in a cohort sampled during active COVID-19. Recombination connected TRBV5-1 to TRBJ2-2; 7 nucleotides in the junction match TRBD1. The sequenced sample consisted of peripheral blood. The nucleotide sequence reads TGCGCCAGCAGCTTCCGGGACAGCTCCACCGGGGAGCTGTTTTTT. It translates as CASSFRDSSTGELFF.